Sequencing of this TCR beta chain was carried out in a study of shared clonotypes between healthy human individuals. Study information: Per donor, CD8 memory used one plate, CD8 naive used two, CD4 memory used three and CD4 naive used three.

Study results and limitations: Generally, naive subsets came out with larger estimated richness than memory subsets.

This clone was recorded only once. Its cognate antigen is unknown. CDR1 and CDR2 from the germline V gene are SGHDN and FVKESK. The CDR3 is 14 amino acids. V was trimmed by 1 base and J by 8 bases, leaving 15 bases between them. Clones were read by immunoSEQ multiplex PCR, and TCRdb kept only the in-frame ones, dropping some. The table shows over a million clones, with 70% to 80% occurring only once. Participating donors were healthy, HIV-negative adults free of recent acute infections or vaccinations. This clonotype was obtained from a man aged 18 to 30 in good health. Some clones in this sample may be carry-over from other donors' samples. This chain connects TRBV14 to TRBJ2-7; a weak D match, TRBD1 (6 bases). Source material: memory CD4+ T cells from PBMCs. Subset specified: CD45RA-negative fraction. The CDR3 nucleotides are TGTGCCAGCAGCCAAGTTAGCAGGGGCTCCAAGCAGTACTTC. Translation gives CASSQVSRGSKQYF.